The 4 T cell receptor beta chains presented below share a single source sample, sequenced in a study of cytotoxic CD8 clonotypes in ibrutinib-treated CLL. TCRdb keeps only in-frame clones here, not all; method: immunoSEQ multiplex PCR. This table has about 120,000 clones, approximately 58% appearing once. Sequenced material: PBMCs, taken after 24 months of ibrutinib treatment. The receptors originated from a human donor with chronic lymphocytic leukemia.

The chain carries TRBV7-2 and TRBJ1-6; TRBD1 might be the D (5 bases). The germline V gene has CDR1 SGHTA and CDR2 FQGNSA. The CDR3 totals 14 residues. V was shortened by 5 bases and J by 7 bases, with 12 bases between the two germline ends. CDR3 bases: TGTGCCAGCAGCCCGGACCGGGGCAATTCACCCCTCCACTTT. Translating it yields CASSPDRGNSPLHF.

This clone was recorded at least ten times. This CDR3 is CASSLQEVNYGYTF. The CDR3 coding sequence is TGTGCCAGCAGCTTACAAGAGGTGAACTATGGCTACACCTTC. V gene TRBV7-8 combines with J gene TRBJ1-2; no clear D gene. The V and J ends lost 2 bases and 2 bases respectively, with 9 bases between them. Germline CDR1 reads SGHVS; CDR2 reads FQNEAQ. The CDR3 extends over 14 amino acids.

This clone was counted once. J is TRBJ1-4 and V is TRBV28, with 8 bases aligning to TRBD1. Per the germline V gene, CDR1 is MDHEN and CDR2 is SYDVKM. The CDR3 extends over 15 amino acids. V was pared by 5 bases and J by 8 bases, with 10 bases of the junction left unmatched. CDR3 coding DNA: TGTGCCAGCAGTCCCACCGACAGGGGAGGAGAAAAACTGTTTTTT. It translates to CASSPTDRGGEKLFF.

The DNA for the CDR3 is TGTGCCAGCAGGTTCGGTCAGGGATATGGCTACACCTTC. Encoded protein: CASRFGQGYGYTF. The chain has TRBV6-1 and TRBJ1-2; possibly TRBD1 for D (5 bases). The CDR3 sequence is 13 residues long. CDR1 MNHNS and CDR2 SASEGT come from the germline V gene. Trimming stripped 6 bases from V and 5 bases from J, with 13 bases between.